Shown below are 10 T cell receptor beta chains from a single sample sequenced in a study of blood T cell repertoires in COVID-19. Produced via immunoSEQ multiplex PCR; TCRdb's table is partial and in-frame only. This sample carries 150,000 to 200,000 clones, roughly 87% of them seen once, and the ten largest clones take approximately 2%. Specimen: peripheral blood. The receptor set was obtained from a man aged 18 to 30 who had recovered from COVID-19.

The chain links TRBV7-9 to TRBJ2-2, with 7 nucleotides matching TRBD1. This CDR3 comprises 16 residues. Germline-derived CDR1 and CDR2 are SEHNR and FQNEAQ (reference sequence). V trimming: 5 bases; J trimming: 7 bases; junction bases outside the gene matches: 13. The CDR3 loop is CASSHPRQGPGGELFF. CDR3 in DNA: TGTGCCAGCAGCCACCCGCGACAGGGACCAGGCGGGGAGCTGTTTTTT. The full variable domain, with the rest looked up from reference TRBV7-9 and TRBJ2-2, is DTGVSQNPRHKITKRGQNVTFRCDPISEHNRLYWYRQTLGQGPEFLTYFQNEAQLEKSRLLSDRFSAERPKGSFSTLEIQRTEQGDSAMYLCASSHPRQGPGGELFFGEGSRLTVL.

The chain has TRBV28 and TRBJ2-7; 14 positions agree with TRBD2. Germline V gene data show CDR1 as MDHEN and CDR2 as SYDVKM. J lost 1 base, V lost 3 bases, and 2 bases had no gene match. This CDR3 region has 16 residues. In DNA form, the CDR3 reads TGTGCCAGCAGTTTGGGACTAGCGGGAGTGTCCTACGAGCAGTACTTC. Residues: CASSLGLAGVSYEQYF.

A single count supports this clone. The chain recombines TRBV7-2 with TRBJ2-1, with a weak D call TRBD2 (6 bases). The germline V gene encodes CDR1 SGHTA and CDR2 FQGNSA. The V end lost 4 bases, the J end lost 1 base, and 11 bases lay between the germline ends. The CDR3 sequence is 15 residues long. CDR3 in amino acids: CASSSSRGSYNEQFF. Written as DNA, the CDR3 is TGTGCCAGCAGCTCTAGCCGGGGGTCCTACAATGAGCAGTTCTTC.

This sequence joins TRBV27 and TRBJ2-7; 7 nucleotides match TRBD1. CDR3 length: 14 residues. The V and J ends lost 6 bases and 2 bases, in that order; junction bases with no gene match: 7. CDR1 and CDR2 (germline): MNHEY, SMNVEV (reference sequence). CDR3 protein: CASRGVGQPYEQYF. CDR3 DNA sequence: TGTGCCAGCAGAGGCGTGGGACAGCCCTACGAGCAGTACTTC.

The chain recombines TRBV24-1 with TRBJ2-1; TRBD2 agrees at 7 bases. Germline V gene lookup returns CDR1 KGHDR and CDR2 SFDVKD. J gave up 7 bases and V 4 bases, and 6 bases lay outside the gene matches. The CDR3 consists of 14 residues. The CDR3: CATSDPGGGNEQFF. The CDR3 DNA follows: TGTGCCACCAGTGACCCGGGAGGAGGGAATGAGCAGTTCTTC.

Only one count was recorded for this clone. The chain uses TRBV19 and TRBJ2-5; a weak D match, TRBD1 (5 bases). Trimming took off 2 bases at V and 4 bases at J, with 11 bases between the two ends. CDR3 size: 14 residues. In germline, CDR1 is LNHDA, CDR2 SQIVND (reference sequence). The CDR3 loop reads CASSIIFQGETQYF. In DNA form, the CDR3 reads TGTGCCAGTAGTATAATTTTCCAGGGAGAGACCCAGTACTTC.

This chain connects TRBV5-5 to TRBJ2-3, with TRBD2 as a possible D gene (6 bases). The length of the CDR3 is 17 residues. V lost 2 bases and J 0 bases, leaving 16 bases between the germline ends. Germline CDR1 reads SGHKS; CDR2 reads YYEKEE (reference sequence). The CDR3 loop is CASSFGGRDPSTDTQYF. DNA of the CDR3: TGTGCCAGCAGCTTCGGCGGGCGGGACCCTAGCACAGATACGCAGTATTTT.

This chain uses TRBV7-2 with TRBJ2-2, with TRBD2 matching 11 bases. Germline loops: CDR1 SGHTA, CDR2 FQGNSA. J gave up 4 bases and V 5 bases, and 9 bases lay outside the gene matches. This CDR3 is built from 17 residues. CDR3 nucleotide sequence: TGTGCCAGCAGCCCCCTCCTTCTAGCGGGAGGCACCGGGGAGCTGTTTTTT. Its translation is CASSPLLLAGGTGELFF.

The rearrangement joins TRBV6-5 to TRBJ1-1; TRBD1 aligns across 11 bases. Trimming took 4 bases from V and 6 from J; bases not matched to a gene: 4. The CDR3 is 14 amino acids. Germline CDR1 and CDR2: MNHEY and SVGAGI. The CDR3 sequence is CASSSGQGAAEAFF. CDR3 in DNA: TGTGCCAGCAGTTCCGGACAGGGGGCCGCTGAAGCTTTCTTT.

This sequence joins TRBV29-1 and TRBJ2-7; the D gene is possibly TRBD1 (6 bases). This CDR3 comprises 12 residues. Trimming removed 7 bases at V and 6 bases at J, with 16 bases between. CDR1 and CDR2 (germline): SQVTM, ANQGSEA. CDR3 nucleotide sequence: TGCAGCGCACAGGGTTGGGATGGCGAGCAGTACTTC. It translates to CSAQGWDGEQYF.